The 27 T cell receptor beta chains reported below all come from one sample, sequenced in a study of PD-1 blockade in classical Hodgkin lymphoma. The time point was: newly diagnosed, previously untreated cHL patient sample. Sequenced by immunoSEQ multiplex PCR; TCRdb stores in-frame clones only, minus some. The sample includes 15,000 to 20,000 clones, approximately 84% seen only once; the top ten take more than 7%. The sample consisted of peripheral blood mononuclear cells (PBMCs). The receptors were gathered from a human donor with classical Hodgkin lymphoma.

V is TRBV6-1 and J is TRBJ2-1; tentatively, D is TRBD2 (5 bases). Germline V gives CDR1 MNHNS, CDR2 SASEGT. The CDR3 covers 14 residues. The germline V and J ends were trimmed by 2 bases and 4 bases, with 9 bases remaining between them. CDR3 in amino acids: CASSERTLYNEQFF. The CDR3 nucleotides read TGTGCCAGCAGTGAAAGGACTCTTTACAATGAGCAGTTCTTC.

The genes are TRBV10-3 and TRBJ2-2, with 10 bases aligning to TRBD1. V gave up 8 bases and J gave up 4 bases; unmatched junction bases: 7. The germline V gene has CDR1 ENHRY and CDR2 SYGVKD. The CDR3 has 15 amino acids. CDR3 coding DNA: TGTGCCATCTCGGGACAGGGGATCCCCACCGGGGAGCTGTTTTTT. Translated, it gives CAISGQGIPTGELFF.

The chain links TRBV19 to TRBJ2-1, with D possibly TRBD2 on 5 matching bases. The length of the CDR3 is 16 residues. Germline V CDR1 and CDR2: LNHDA, SQIVND (reference sequence). With 5 bases removed from V and 7 bases from J, the gap between germline ends came to 21 bases. The DNA for the CDR3 is TGTGCCAGTAGTCGAAGCGGATCCCTAATGGCTAATGAGCAGTTCTTC. This sequence encodes CASSRSGSLMANEQFF.

The rearrangement joins TRBV19 to TRBJ2-1; 9 bases are shared with TRBD2. The V gene end was trimmed by 6 bases and the J gene end by 5 bases; junction bases not matched to a gene: 11. The CDR3 is made up of 16 amino acids. From germline, CDR1 is LNHDA and CDR2 SQIVND (reference sequence). CDR3 residues: CASSRIGLAGHNEQFF. CDR3 nucleotides: TGTGCCAGTAGCCGGATAGGTCTAGCGGGACACAATGAGCAGTTCTTC.

This clone was counted a single time. Mismatch with germline at one junction end may stem from a read error. The V call is TRBV18, the J call TRBJ2-1; no clear D. The CDR3 is 13 amino acids. Germline lookup yields CDR1 KGHSH and CDR2 LQKENI. The CDR3 is CASSGPAYNERFF. CDR3 in DNA: TGTGCCAGCTCAGGGCCAGCTTACAATGAGCGGTTCTTC.

V and J are TRBV11-3 and TRBJ1-2; D uncertain. The germline V gene encodes CDR1 SGHNT and CDR2 YENEEA. V lost 4 bases, J lost 2 bases, and 2 bases lay in between. The CDR3 runs 11 residues. CDR3 bases: TGTGCCAGCAGCTCCAACTATGGCTACACCTTC. Translation: CASSSNYGYTF.

This rearrangement joins TRBV6-5 to TRBJ2-7; D is uncertain. Germline loops: CDR1 MNHEY, CDR2 SVGAGI. The CDR3 is 12 residues long. V was shortened by 2 bases and J by 3 bases, with 5 bases between the two germline ends. The CDR3 coding sequence is TGTGCCAGCAGTTACAGTCGCTACGAGCAGTACTTC. Amino acids: CASSYSRYEQYF.

The V call is TRBV27, the J call TRBJ2-6, with D perhaps assigned TRBD1 or TRBD2 (5 bases each). The length of the CDR3 is 15 residues. The germline V and J ends were trimmed by 8 bases and 0 bases, with 11 bases remaining between them. The germline V gene encodes CDR1 MNHEY and CDR2 SMNVEV (reference sequence). The CDR3 DNA follows: TGTGCCAGCGGGACGGAACTCTCTGGGGCCAACGTCCTGACTTTC. It specifies CASGTELSGANVLTF.

The chain is built from TRBV7-8 and TRBJ1-4; no reliable D call. The CDR3 consists of 12 residues. The germline V gene has CDR1 SGHVS and CDR2 FQNEAQ. The V gene lost 2 bases and the J gene lost 8 bases, with 6 bases spanning the gap. DNA for the CDR3: TGTGCCAGCAGCTTAACTGGGGAAAAACTGTTTTTT. Protein sequence: CASSLTGEKLFF. Filled out from reference TRBV7-8 and TRBJ1-4, the complete variable domain reads GAGVSQSPRYKVAKRGQDVALRCDPISGHVSLFWYQQALGQGPEFLTYFQNEAQLDKSGLPSDRFFAERPEGSVSTLKIQRTQQEDSAVYLCASSLTGEKLFFGSGTQLSVL.

The chain is built from TRBV7-3 and TRBJ2-3; D not resolved. The V gene's germline CDR1 is SGHTA and CDR2 FQGTGA. This CDR3 is 12 amino acids long. V lost 5 bases and J lost 5, with 8 bases in between. CDR3 sequence: CASSLNGDTQYF. The DNA of the CDR3 is TGTGCCAGCAGCCTGAACGGAGATACGCAGTATTTT.

The V call is TRBV28, the J call TRBJ2-1, with D unresolved. V lost 2 bases and J lost 8, with 13 bases in between. The CDR3 has 14 amino acids. The germline CDR1 and CDR2 sequences are MDHEN and SYDVKM. The CDR3 nucleotides read TGTGCCAGCAGTTTAACTGCCAGCTGGCATGAGCAGTTCTTC. This sequence encodes CASSLTASWHEQFF.

DNA for the CDR3: TGTGCCAGCAGGCGGGGAGAGGATTCTGAAGCTTTCTTT. This sequence encodes CASRRGEDSEAFF. This chain joins TRBV6-5 and TRBJ1-1; no clear D. This CDR3 is 13 amino acids long. V was clipped by 6 bases and J by 6 bases, with 14 bases between them. The V gene's germline CDR1 is MNHEY and CDR2 SVGAGI.

This rearrangement joins TRBV7-9 to TRBJ2-3; D possibly corresponds to TRBD1 (6 bases). The CDR3 is 15 residues long. V was pared by 5 bases and J by 5 bases, with 17 bases between. Germline CDR1 SEHNR, CDR2 FQNEAQ (reference sequence). CDR3 sequence (DNA): TGTGCCAGCAGCCCAACAGGGTCTGTTGGAGATACGCAGTATTTT. Translation gives CASSPTGSVGDTQYF.

The chain combines TRBV9 with TRBJ1-3, with no clear D. Germline CDR1 SGDLS, CDR2 YYNGEE. The CDR3 spans 15 residues. The V end was cut by 3 bases, the J end by 1 base, with 11 bases between. The DNA for the CDR3 is TGTGCCAGCAGCGCCTCGGGTCCTTCTGGAAACACCATATATTTT. Its translation is CASSASGPSGNTIYF.

This chain uses TRBV6-4 with TRBJ1-2; weak D call: TRBD1 (6 bases). Trimming stripped 0 bases from V and 8 bases from J, with 16 bases between. The CDR3 is 15 amino acids. The germline CDR1 and CDR2 sequences are MRHNA and SNTAGT. The CDR3 DNA follows: TGTGCCAGCAGTGACTCGTCGGGCAGGGGAGGAGGCTACACCTTC. Its translation is CASSDSSGRGGGYTF.

The gene calls are TRBV27 and TRBJ1-6, with a possible D match to TRBD1 (5 bases). Germline CDR1 is MNHEY and CDR2 is SMNVEV (reference sequence). The germline V and J ends were trimmed by 3 bases and 8 bases, with 20 bases remaining between them. This CDR3 comprises 17 residues. The CDR3 bases are TGTGCCAGCAGTTTTTATTTGGTAGGGAAAGGGGATTCACCCCTCCACTTT. It codes for CASSFYLVGKGDSPLHF.

This clone appeared once. The V call is TRBV19, the J call TRBJ1-2, with D perhaps TRBD1 (5 bases). The CDR3 consists of 14 residues. Germline loops: CDR1 LNHDA, CDR2 SQIVND (reference sequence). V shed 4 bases and J shed 2 bases, with 11 bases lying between them. Here the CDR3 DNA reads TGTGCCAGTAGTAGGGGCGAGGAGAACTATGGCTACACCTTC. Amino acid sequence: CASSRGEENYGYTF. Drawing the rest from reference TRBV19 and TRBJ1-2, the complete variable domain is DGGITQSPKYLFRKEGQNVTLSCEQNLNHDAMYWYRQDPGQGLRLIYYSQIVNDFQKGDIAEGYSVSREKKESFPLTVTSAQKNPTAFYLCASSRGEENYGYTFGSGTRLTVV.

This clone was seen just once. This rearrangement joins TRBV7-8 to TRBJ2-2; 10 nucleotides agree with TRBD1. CDR3 length equals 17 residues. Germline CDR1 reads SGHVS; CDR2 reads FQNEAQ. V lost 1 base to trimming and J lost 5 bases; unmatched junction nucleotides: 7. In nucleotides, the CDR3 is TGTGCCAGCAGCTTAGTACCGGGACAGGGGACTACCGGGGAGCTGTTTTTT. Translating gives CASSLVPGQGTTGELFF.

This chain uses TRBV6-6 with TRBJ1-1; D might be TRBD1 (5 bases). Germline-derived CDR1 and CDR2 are MNHNY and SVGAGI (reference sequence). Trimming shortened V by 4 bases and J by 3 bases, and 9 bases separated the two germline ends. CDR3 length: 13 residues. The CDR3 DNA is TGTGCCAGCAGTTCGGGGCCTTACACTGAAGCTTTCTTT. Encoded protein: CASSSGPYTEAFF.

The rearrangement uses TRBV19 and TRBJ2-5; the match to TRBD1 covers 10 bases. V trimming: 6 bases; J trimming: 5 bases; junction bases outside the gene matches: 9. This CDR3 is 15 amino acids long. Germline-derived CDR1 and CDR2 are LNHDA and SQIVND (reference sequence). CDR3: CASSETGGPGETQYF. In nucleotides, the CDR3 is TGTGCCAGTAGCGAGACAGGGGGCCCTGGGGAGACCCAGTACTTC.

The chain is built from TRBV5-8 and TRBJ1-2, with D unresolved. The CDR3 sequence is 12 residues long. The germline V gene encodes CDR1 SGHTS and CDR2 YDEGEE. V lost 3 bases, J lost 7 bases, and 10 bases lay in between. This CDR3 reads CASSSPTRGYTF. Written as DNA, the CDR3 is TGTGCCAGCAGCTCCCCCACTCGTGGCTACACCTTC.

The J gene is TRBJ2-7, the V gene TRBV19; D is uncertain. The germline gives CDR1 LNHDA, CDR2 SQIVND (reference sequence). The CDR3 has 14 residues. V was cut by 1 base and J by 4 bases, with 11 bases left in between. The CDR3 loop is CASSIAPDGYEQYF. CDR3 DNA: TGTGCCAGTAGTATAGCCCCGGACGGTTACGAGCAGTACTTC.

This clone occurred a few times. This chain links TRBV10-3 with TRBJ2-7, with D possibly TRBD1 on 6 matching bases. Trimming stripped 3 bases from V and 2 bases from J, with 17 bases between. In germline, CDR1 is ENHRY, CDR2 SYGVKD. The CDR3 totals 16 residues. The CDR3 nucleotides are TGTGCCATCAGTGAAAACGACAGGTCTAGGGCCTACGAGCAGTACTTC. Translated: CAISENDRSRAYEQYF.

Concerning this clone itself: Other DNA sequences in the sample encode the same CDR3. V usage is TRBV29-1 and J usage is TRBJ2-7, with a tentative D call TRBD2 (6 bases). Germline loops: CDR1 SQVTM, CDR2 ANQGSEA. The CDR3 runs to 15 residues. V was trimmed by 7 bases and J by 2 bases, leaving 21 bases between them. Here the CDR3 reads CSAWGETGVTYEQYF. The DNA of the CDR3 is TGCAGCGCGTGGGGTGAGACGGGGGTAACCTACGAGCAGTACTTC.

This clone showed up just once. The CDR3: CASSELGGQYF. The DNA for the CDR3 is TGTGCCAGCAGTGAATTGGGGGGGCAGTACTTC. The chain carries TRBV25-1 and TRBJ2-7, with a weak D call TRBD2 (6 bases). V shed 1 base and J shed 9 bases, with 7 bases lying between them. There are 11 residues in the CDR3. Germline-derived CDR1 and CDR2 are MGHDK and SYGVNS.

This rearrangement joins TRBV6-5 to TRBJ1-2; 7 nucleotides agree with TRBD1. In germline, CDR1 is MNHEY, CDR2 SVGAGI. The CDR3 has 15 amino acids. V trimming: 0 bases; J trimming: 4 bases; junction bases outside the gene matches: 5. The CDR3 DNA is TGTGCCAGCAGTTACTCTACGGGACAGCGCTATGGCTACACCTTC. Protein sequence: CASSYSTGQRYGYTF.

Only one count was recorded for this clone. This chain connects TRBV2 to TRBJ2-3, with TRBD2 matching over 7 bases. This CDR3 region has 16 residues. The V gene end was trimmed by 6 bases and the J gene end by 2 bases; junction bases not matched to a gene: 11. Germline assignment: CDR1 SNHLY and CDR2 FYNNEI. CDR3 sequence (DNA): TGTGCCAGCAGCCCCCTAGCGGTTCTACCCACAGATACGCAGTATTTT. This codes for CASSPLAVLPTDTQYF.